These T cell receptor beta chains were read from a single sample in a study of early T cells in non-severe SARS-CoV-2 infection. TCRdb independently ran MiXCR on the 5' RACE reads; one entry per CDR3 protein. The repertoire includes 85,000 to 100,000 distinct CDR3 sequences, about 15% of them detected once, and about 4.7% sits in the top ten. Source: whole blood, taken at baseline. These receptors all stem from an adult who was a healthcare worker with PCR-confirmed SARS-CoV-2 infection or an uninfected control (not recorded which). Both conserved end residues are part of each CDR3.

V gene: TRBV18; J gene: TRBJ1-1; CDR3 protein: CASGELGAKIAFF
V gene: TRBV20-1; J gene: TRBJ2-1; CDR3 protein: CSLRLAGDNEQFF
V gene: TRBV4-1; J gene: TRBJ2-3; CDR3 protein: CASSLGLAGGRDTQYF
V gene: TRBV7-2; J gene: TRBJ2-5; CDR3 protein: CASSSRITPGTQETQYF
V gene: TRBV29-1; J gene: TRBJ2-7; CDR3 protein: CSGGDDSYEQYF
V gene: TRBV18; J gene: TRBJ2-6; CDR3 protein: CVSSPPGSGANVLTF
V gene: TRBV7-9; J gene: TRBJ2-3; CDR3 protein: CASSRLANTDTQYF
V gene: TRBV20-1; J gene: TRBJ2-5; CDR3 protein: CSAHPTGGRETQYF
V gene: TRBV12-3/TRBV12-4; J gene: TRBJ2-7; CDR3 protein: CASSFYSPTHYEQYF
V gene: TRBV20-1; J gene: TRBJ2-7; CDR3 protein: CSARLVEQYF
V gene: TRBV20-1; J gene: TRBJ2-5; CDR3 protein: CSARGLRTGPSKETQYF
V gene: TRBV28; J gene: TRBJ2-7; CDR3 protein: CASSPTLALPYEQYF
V gene: TRBV4-1; J gene: TRBJ2-3; CDR3 protein: CASSQDRLAGGTDTQYF
V gene: TRBV7-2; J gene: TRBJ2-3; CDR3 protein: CASSLEAGVSSDTQYF
V gene: TRBV4-1; J gene: TRBJ1-2; CDR3 protein: CASSQSDRSYGYTF
V gene: TRBV29-1; J gene: TRBJ2-6; CDR3 protein: CSVGINSGANVLTF
V gene: TRBV20-1; J gene: TRBJ2-3; CDR3 protein: CSATGTSRADTQYF
V gene: TRBV9; J gene: TRBJ1-2; CDR3 protein: CASSGTSNYGYTF
V gene: TRBV3-1; J gene: TRBJ1-2; CDR3 protein: CASSQAGSSGYTF
V gene: TRBV20-1; J gene: TRBJ2-7; CDR3 protein: CRAGDRLYEQYF
V gene: TRBV21-1; J gene: TRBJ2-7; CDR3 protein: CASKAGGTVTYEQYF
V gene: TRBV14; J gene: TRBJ2-7; CDR3 protein: CASSQVSSYEQYF
V gene: TRBV4-3; J gene: TRBJ2-3; CDR3 protein: CASSQEGRESTDTQYF
V gene: TRBV28; J gene: TRBJ2-3; CDR3 protein: CASSDRAADTQYF
V gene: TRBV7-9; J gene: TRBJ2-1; CDR3 protein: CASSSQREETHF
V gene: TRBV5-1; J gene: TRBJ2-5; CDR3 protein: CASGQAAPRETQYF
V gene: TRBV3-1; J gene: TRBJ2-7; CDR3 protein: CASSQRSYEQYF